These T cell receptor beta chains were read from a single sample in a study of cytomegalovirus exposure and HLA in healthy donors. The data were produced by immunoSEQ multiplex PCR, yet TCRdb's version contains in-frame clones alone and is incomplete. The sample shows approximately 130,000 clones, roughly 78% of them seen only once. Sequencing input: PBMCs. Receptor source: a woman between 40 and 55 years old in good health and CMV-seronegative. Both conserved end residues are part of each CDR3. Each record gives: CDR3 protein, CDR3 DNA, clone size, V gene, D gene, J gene. D genes are given only for firm matches. Clone size is not always given. Where it is, it says once, few, many or a class for expanded clones.

CDR3aa: CASSLLQGNGETQYF; CDR3nt: TGCGCCAGCAGCTTACTACAGGGGAATGGGGAGACCCAGTACTTC; abundance: few; v_gene: TRBV5-1; d_gene: TRBD1; j_gene: TRBJ2-5
CDR3aa: CASLASTDTQYF; CDR3nt: TGTGCCAGCCTAGCAAGCACAGATACGCAGTATTTT; abundance: NA; v_gene: TRBV28; d_gene: NA; j_gene: TRBJ2-3
CDR3aa: CASSPPTGQPQHF; CDR3nt: TGTGCCAGCTCACCACCGACAGGTCAGCCCCAGCATTTT; abundance: NA; v_gene: TRBV18; d_gene: NA; j_gene: TRBJ1-5
CDR3aa: CASSLAGQENTEAFF; CDR3nt: TGCGCCAGCAGCTTGGCTGGACAGGAGAACACTGAAGCTTTCTTT; abundance: NA; v_gene: TRBV5-1; d_gene: TRBD1; j_gene: TRBJ1-1
CDR3aa: CASSLTTSGAGTDTQYF; CDR3nt: TGTGCCAGCAGTCTCACTACTAGCGGAGCGGGCACAGATACGCAGTATTTT; abundance: NA; v_gene: TRBV5-4; d_gene: TRBD2; j_gene: TRBJ2-3
CDR3aa: CASGWIQGATEAFF; CDR3nt: TGTGCCAGTGGGTGGATACAGGGGGCCACTGAAGCTTTCTTT; abundance: once; v_gene: TRBV19; d_gene: TRBD1; j_gene: TRBJ1-1
CDR3aa: CASSLAPGVGGYTF; CDR3nt: TGTGCCAGCAGCTTAGCCCCAGGGGTAGGTGGCTACACCTTC; abundance: NA; v_gene: TRBV11-1; d_gene: NA; j_gene: TRBJ1-2
CDR3aa: CASSFRQDRGRLSNQPQHF; CDR3nt: TGTGCCAGCAGTTTTCGGCAGGACAGGGGGCGGCTAAGCAATCAGCCCCAGCATTTT; abundance: NA; v_gene: TRBV28; d_gene: TRBD1; j_gene: TRBJ1-5
CDR3aa: CASSMGARIGNSRQHF; CDR3nt: TGTGCCAGTAGTATGGGGGCGCGGATCGGTAATTCGCGCCAGCATTTT; abundance: NA; v_gene: TRBV19; d_gene: NA; j_gene: TRBJ1-5
CDR3aa: CASSRQGLGQPQHF; CDR3nt: TGTGCCAGCAGCAGACAGGGATTAGGTCAGCCCCAGCATTTT; abundance: NA; v_gene: TRBV2; d_gene: TRBD1; j_gene: TRBJ1-5
CDR3aa: CASSLEQGANTQYF; CDR3nt: TGTGCCAGCAGCTTAGAACAGGGGGCGAATACGCAGTATTTT; abundance: NA; v_gene: TRBV7-9; d_gene: TRBD1; j_gene: TRBJ2-3
CDR3aa: CASSFSISYYSNQPQHF; CDR3nt: TGTGCCAGCAGTTTTAGTATCTCTTACTATAGCAATCAGCCCCAGCATTTT; abundance: NA; v_gene: TRBV28; d_gene: NA; j_gene: TRBJ1-5
CDR3aa: CASSSQGSAYGYTF; CDR3nt: TGTGCCAGCAGTTCACAGGGGAGTGCGTATGGCTACACCTTC; abundance: NA; v_gene: TRBV28; d_gene: TRBD1; j_gene: TRBJ1-2
CDR3aa: CASSVNLNTEAFF; CDR3nt: TGTGCCAGCAGTGTAAACTTGAACACTGAAGCTTTCTTT; abundance: NA; v_gene: TRBV6-5; d_gene: NA; j_gene: TRBJ1-1
CDR3aa: CASSFQGNNEKLFF; CDR3nt: TGTGCCAGCAGTTTCCAGGGAAACAATGAAAAACTGTTTTTT; abundance: NA; v_gene: TRBV27; d_gene: NA; j_gene: TRBJ1-4
CDR3aa: CASRWGQGLSYTF; CDR3nt: TGTGCCAGCAGGTGGGGACAGGGGCTCAGCTACACCTTC; abundance: NA; v_gene: TRBV21-1; d_gene: NA; j_gene: TRBJ1-2
CDR3aa: CASSPPPGGLYNEQFF; CDR3nt: TGTGCCAGTAGCCCCCCGCCGGGGGGACTATACAATGAGCAGTTCTTC; abundance: NA; v_gene: TRBV19; d_gene: TRBD2; j_gene: TRBJ2-1
CDR3aa: CASSLLPIAAGGGDGETQYF; CDR3nt: TGTGCTAGCAGCTTACTCCCCATAGCGGCGGGAGGGGGCGACGGCGAGACCCAGTACTTC; abundance: NA; v_gene: TRBV7-7; d_gene: TRBD2; j_gene: TRBJ2-5
CDR3aa: CASKVESGGYTF; CDR3nt: TGTGCCAGCAAAGTGGAGAGTGGAGGCTACACCTTC; abundance: few; v_gene: TRBV6-5; d_gene: NA; j_gene: TRBJ1-2
CDR3aa: CASSQGQQETQYF; CDR3nt: TGTGCCAGCAGCCAGGGACAACAAGAGACCCAGTACTTC; abundance: NA; v_gene: TRBV7-6; d_gene: NA; j_gene: TRBJ2-5
CDR3aa: CASSLWTGDGTEAFF; CDR3nt: TGTGCCAGCAGCTTATGGACGGGGGATGGCACTGAAGCTTTCTTT; abundance: NA; v_gene: TRBV7-2; d_gene: NA; j_gene: TRBJ1-1
CDR3aa: CASSQDGPGAWDTIYF; CDR3nt: TGCGCCAGCAGCCAAGATGGGCCAGGCGCTTGGGACACCATATATTTT; abundance: NA; v_gene: TRBV4-1; d_gene: NA; j_gene: TRBJ1-3
CDR3aa: CASRATGATNEKLFF; CDR3nt: TGCGCCAGCAGAGCTACAGGGGCCACCAATGAAAAACTGTTTTTT; abundance: NA; v_gene: TRBV5-1; d_gene: TRBD1; j_gene: TRBJ1-4
CDR3aa: CASSLQGIYGYTF; CDR3nt: TGTGCCAGCTCACTACAGGGTATCTATGGCTACACCTTC; abundance: NA; v_gene: TRBV18; d_gene: NA; j_gene: TRBJ1-2
CDR3aa: CASSSSDQETQYF; CDR3nt: TGCGCCAGCAGCTCCTCGGACCAAGAGACCCAGTACTTC; abundance: once; v_gene: TRBV10-1; d_gene: NA; j_gene: TRBJ2-5
CDR3aa: CASSLDPRTDIYEQYF; CDR3nt: TGCGCCAGCAGCTTGGATCCTCGGACAGACATCTACGAGCAGTACTTC; abundance: NA; v_gene: TRBV5-1; d_gene: NA; j_gene: TRBJ2-7
CDR3aa: CASSLSGQGAYGYTF; CDR3nt: TGTGCCAGCAGTTTATCTGGACAGGGCGCCTATGGCTACACCTTC; abundance: NA; v_gene: TRBV27; d_gene: TRBD1; j_gene: TRBJ1-2
CDR3aa: CASSQGQSYGYTF; CDR3nt: TGTGCCAGCAGTCAGGGGCAGTCCTATGGCTACACCTTC; abundance: NA; v_gene: TRBV28; d_gene: NA; j_gene: TRBJ1-2
CDR3aa: CASSLAQGGYRGNEQFF; CDR3nt: TGTGCCAGCAGCTTGGCACAGGGTGGATATCGGGGCAATGAGCAGTTCTTC; abundance: NA; v_gene: TRBV7-9; d_gene: NA; j_gene: TRBJ2-1
CDR3aa: CASSVNPGQGISGANGLTF; CDR3nt: TGTGCCAGCAGCGTAAATCCGGGACAGGGAATCTCTGGGGCCAACGGCCTGACTTTC; abundance: NA; v_gene: TRBV9; d_gene: TRBD1; j_gene: TRBJ2-6
CDR3aa: CASSAGDATEAFF; CDR3nt: TGTGCCAGCAGCGCGGGGGATGCCACTGAAGCTTTCTTT; abundance: NA; v_gene: TRBV9; d_gene: NA; j_gene: TRBJ1-1
CDR3aa: CASSRLAGATDTQYF; CDR3nt: TGTGCCAGCAGCAGGCTAGCGGGAGCCACAGATACGCAGTATTTT; abundance: NA; v_gene: TRBV6-5; d_gene: TRBD2; j_gene: TRBJ2-3
CDR3aa: CASSTRGGHEQYF; CDR3nt: TGTGCCAGCAGCACCCGGGGGGGCCACGAGCAGTACTTC; abundance: few; v_gene: TRBV7-8; d_gene: TRBD2; j_gene: TRBJ2-7
CDR3aa: CASSLNTLNTEAFF; CDR3nt: TGTGCCAGCAGCTTAAATACTTTGAACACTGAAGCTTTCTTT; abundance: few; v_gene: TRBV7-2; d_gene: NA; j_gene: TRBJ1-1
CDR3aa: CASSLSDTAGAYTF; CDR3nt: TGCGCCAGCAGCCTAAGCGACACTGCGGGGGCATACACCTTC; abundance: NA; v_gene: TRBV5-1; d_gene: NA; j_gene: TRBJ1-2
CDR3aa: CASSPRREVEQFF; CDR3nt: TGTGCCAGCAGCCCTCGGAGGGAGGTTGAGCAGTTCTTC; abundance: NA; v_gene: TRBV28; d_gene: NA; j_gene: TRBJ2-1
CDR3aa: CASSVAGDGYEQYF; CDR3nt: TGTGCCAGCAGCGTAGCAGGGGACGGCTACGAGCAGTACTTC; abundance: NA; v_gene: TRBV9; d_gene: NA; j_gene: TRBJ2-7
CDR3aa: CASSFLAGDRGYQETQYF; CDR3nt: TGTGCCAGCAGCTTTTTAGCGGGAGATAGGGGGTACCAAGAGACCCAGTACTTC; abundance: NA; v_gene: TRBV7-6; d_gene: TRBD2; j_gene: TRBJ2-5
CDR3aa: CASSYSNTNTGELFF; CDR3nt: TGTGCCAGCAGTTACTCGAACACGAACACCGGGGAGCTGTTTTTT; abundance: few; v_gene: TRBV6-6; d_gene: NA; j_gene: TRBJ2-2
CDR3aa: CASSLQRDYWDEQYF; CDR3nt: TGCGCCAGCAGCCTGCAGCGGGACTACTGGGACGAGCAGTACTTC; abundance: NA; v_gene: TRBV4-3; d_gene: TRBD2; j_gene: TRBJ2-7
CDR3aa: CASSFRTASEQYF; CDR3nt: TGTGCCAGCAGCTTCCGTACAGCTTCCGAGCAGTACTTC; abundance: NA; v_gene: TRBV5-6; d_gene: NA; j_gene: TRBJ2-7
CDR3aa: CASSLMTSGTGHKAFF; CDR3nt: TGTGCCAGCAGCCTCATGACCTCCGGGACAGGGCACAAAGCTTTCTTT; abundance: NA; v_gene: TRBV7-2; d_gene: TRBD1; j_gene: TRBJ1-1
CDR3aa: CSVEELAGGWQYF; CDR3nt: TGCAGCGTTGAGGAACTAGCGGGAGGTTGGCAGTACTTC; abundance: NA; v_gene: TRBV29-1; d_gene: TRBD2; j_gene: TRBJ2-7
CDR3aa: CSSSRGQGHGYTF; CDR3nt: TGTTCCAGCAGCCGAGGACAGGGCCATGGCTACACCTTC; abundance: NA; v_gene: TRBV7-9; d_gene: TRBD1; j_gene: TRBJ1-2
CDR3aa: CASSPRLGTGFYEQYF; CDR3nt: TGTGCCAGCAGCCCTCGCTTGGGGACAGGGTTCTACGAGCAGTACTTC; abundance: NA; v_gene: TRBV7-9; d_gene: TRBD1; j_gene: TRBJ2-7
CDR3aa: CASSFGLAGRAYEQYF; CDR3nt: TGTGCCAGCAGTTTTGGACTAGCGGGACGAGCCTACGAGCAGTACTTC; abundance: NA; v_gene: TRBV28; d_gene: TRBD2; j_gene: TRBJ2-7
CDR3aa: CASSGGGLYGYTF; CDR3nt: TGTGCCAGCAGCGGGGGGGGGCTCTATGGCTACACCTTC; abundance: NA; v_gene: TRBV7-9; d_gene: NA; j_gene: TRBJ1-2
CDR3aa: CATSRDRGLGEGLFF; CDR3nt: TGTGCCACCAGCAGAGACCGGGGTTTGGGTGAGGGACTGTTTTTT; abundance: NA; v_gene: TRBV15; d_gene: NA; j_gene: TRBJ1-4
CDR3aa: CATSSGQGVDQPQHF; CDR3nt: TGTGCCACCAGCAGCGGACAGGGGGTGGATCAGCCCCAGCATTTT; abundance: NA; v_gene: TRBV15; d_gene: TRBD1; j_gene: TRBJ1-5
CDR3aa: CASSPRDREEQYF; CDR3nt: TGTGCCAGCAGCCCTCGGGACAGGGAAGAGCAGTACTTC; abundance: NA; v_gene: TRBV13; d_gene: TRBD1; j_gene: TRBJ2-5
CDR3aa: CASSLTAGGYNEQFF; CDR3nt: TGTGCCAGCAGCTTAACGGCGGGAGGGTACAATGAGCAGTTCTTC; abundance: few; v_gene: TRBV5-6; d_gene: TRBD2; j_gene: TRBJ2-1
CDR3aa: CASSEGVDGTSGANVLTF; CDR3nt: TGTGCCAGCAGTGAGGGAGTAGACGGCACTTCTGGGGCCAACGTCCTGACTTTC; abundance: NA; v_gene: TRBV25-1; d_gene: NA; j_gene: TRBJ2-6
CDR3aa: CSSSLGGRGKETQYF; CDR3nt: TGTTCCAGCAGCTTAGGAGGTCGGGGGAAAGAGACCCAGTACTTC; abundance: NA; v_gene: TRBV7-9; d_gene: NA; j_gene: TRBJ2-5
CDR3aa: CASSRTDTDTQYF; CDR3nt: TGTGCCAGCAGCAGGACAGACACAGATACGCAGTATTTT; abundance: once; v_gene: TRBV5-8; d_gene: NA; j_gene: TRBJ2-3
CDR3aa: CASSLKTSSGELFF; CDR3nt: TGTGCCAGCAGCCTCAAGACTAGTTCCGGGGAGCTGTTTTTT; abundance: few; v_gene: TRBV7-6; d_gene: NA; j_gene: TRBJ2-2
CDR3aa: CASSPAGTSGTSVDTQYF; CDR3nt: TGTGCCAGCAGCCCCGCCGGGACTAGCGGGACTTCGGTGGATACGCAGTATTTT; abundance: few; v_gene: TRBV7-9; d_gene: TRBD2; j_gene: TRBJ2-3
CDR3aa: CASSRSGKVHEQYF; CDR3nt: TGTGCCAGCAGCCGTAGCGGGAAGGTCCACGAGCAGTACTTC; abundance: NA; v_gene: TRBV7-9; d_gene: TRBD2; j_gene: TRBJ2-7
CDR3aa: CAIKGTSNTGELFF; CDR3nt: TGTGCCATCAAGGGGACTAGCAACACCGGGGAGCTGTTTTTT; abundance: NA; v_gene: TRBV10-3; d_gene: TRBD2; j_gene: TRBJ2-2
CDR3aa: CASSQAPGQGPGNTIYF; CDR3nt: TGTGCCAGCAGCCAAGCGCCGGGACAGGGGCCTGGAAACACCATATATTTT; abundance: NA; v_gene: TRBV14; d_gene: TRBD1; j_gene: TRBJ1-3
CDR3aa: CASSPFSGLAGGLRGEDTQYF; CDR3nt: TGTGCCAGCAGCCCCTTTTCGGGACTAGCGGGAGGGCTAAGGGGCGAAGATACGCAGTATTTT; abundance: NA; v_gene: TRBV28; d_gene: TRBD2; j_gene: TRBJ2-3